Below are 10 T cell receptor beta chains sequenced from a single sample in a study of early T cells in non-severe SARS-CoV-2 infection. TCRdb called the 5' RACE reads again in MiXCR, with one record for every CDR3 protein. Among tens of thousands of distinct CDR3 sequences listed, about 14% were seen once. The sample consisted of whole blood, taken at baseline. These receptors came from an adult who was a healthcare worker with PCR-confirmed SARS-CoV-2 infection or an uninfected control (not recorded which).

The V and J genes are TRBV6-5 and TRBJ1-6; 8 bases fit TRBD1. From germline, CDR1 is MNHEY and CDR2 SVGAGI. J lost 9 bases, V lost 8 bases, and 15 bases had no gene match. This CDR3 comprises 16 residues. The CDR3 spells CASGTLRQGAGSPLHF. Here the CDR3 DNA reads TGTGCCAGCGGGACGCTCAGGCAGGGGGCAGGTTCACCCCTCCACTTT.

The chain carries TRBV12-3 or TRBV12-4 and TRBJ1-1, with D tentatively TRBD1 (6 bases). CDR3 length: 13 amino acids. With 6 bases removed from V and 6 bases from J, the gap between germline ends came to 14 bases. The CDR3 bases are TGTGCCAGCAGCTCCCAACAGGGAGCTGAAGCTTTCTTT. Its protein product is CASSSQQGAEAFF.

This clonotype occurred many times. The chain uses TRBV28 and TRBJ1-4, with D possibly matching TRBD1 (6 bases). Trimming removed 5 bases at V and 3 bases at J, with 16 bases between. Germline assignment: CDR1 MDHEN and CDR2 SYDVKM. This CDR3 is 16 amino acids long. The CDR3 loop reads CASSRTAGTANEKLFF. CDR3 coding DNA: TGTGCCAGCAGTCGGACAGCTGGAACTGCTAATGAAAAACTGTTTTTT. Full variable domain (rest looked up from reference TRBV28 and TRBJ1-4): DVKVTQSSRYLVKRTGEKVFLECVQDMDHENMFWYRQDPGLGLRLIYFSYDVKMKEKGDIPEGYSVSREKKERFSLILESASTNQTSMYLCASSRTAGTANEKLFFGSGTQLSVL.

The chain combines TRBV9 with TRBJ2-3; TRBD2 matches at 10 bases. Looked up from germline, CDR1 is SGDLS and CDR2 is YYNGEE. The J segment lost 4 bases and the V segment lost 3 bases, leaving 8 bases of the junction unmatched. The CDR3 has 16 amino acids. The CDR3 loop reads CASSAGASGSADTQYF. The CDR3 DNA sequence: TGTGCCAGCAGCGCCGGTGCTAGCGGGAGTGCAGATACGCAGTATTTT.

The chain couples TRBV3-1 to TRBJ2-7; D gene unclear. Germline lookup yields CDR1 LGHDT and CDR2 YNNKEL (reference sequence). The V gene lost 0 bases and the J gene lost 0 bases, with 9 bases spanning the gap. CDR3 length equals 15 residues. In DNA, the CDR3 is TGTGCCAGCAGCCAAGATGCCGTGCCCTCCTACGAGCAGTACTTC. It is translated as CASSQDAVPSYEQYF.

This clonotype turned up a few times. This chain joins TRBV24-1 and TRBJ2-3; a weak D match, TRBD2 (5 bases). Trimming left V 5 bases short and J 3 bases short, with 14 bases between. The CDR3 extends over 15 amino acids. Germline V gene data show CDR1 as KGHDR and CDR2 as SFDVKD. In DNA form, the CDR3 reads TGTGCCACCAGTGGAGCGGATGAGGTTACAGATACGCAGTATTTT. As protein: CATSGADEVTDTQYF.

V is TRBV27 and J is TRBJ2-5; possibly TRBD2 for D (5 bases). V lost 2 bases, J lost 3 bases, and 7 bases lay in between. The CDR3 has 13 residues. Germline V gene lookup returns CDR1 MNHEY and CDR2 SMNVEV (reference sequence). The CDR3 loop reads CASSLSGKETQYF. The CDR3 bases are TGTGCCAGCAGTTTAAGCGGAAAAGAGACCCAGTACTTC.

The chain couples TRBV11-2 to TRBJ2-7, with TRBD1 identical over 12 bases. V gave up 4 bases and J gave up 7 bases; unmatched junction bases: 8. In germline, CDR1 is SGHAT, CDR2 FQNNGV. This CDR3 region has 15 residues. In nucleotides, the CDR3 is TGTGCCAGCAGCTCCCCCGGGACAGGGGGCGGTGAGCAGTACTTC. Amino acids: CASSSPGTGGGEQYF.

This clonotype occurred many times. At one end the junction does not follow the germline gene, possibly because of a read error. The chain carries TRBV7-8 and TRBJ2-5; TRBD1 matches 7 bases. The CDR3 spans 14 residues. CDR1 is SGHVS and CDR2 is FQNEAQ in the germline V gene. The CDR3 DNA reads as TGTGCCAGCAGCTTTTCCGGGACAGCGGAGAGCCAGTACTTC. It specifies CASSFSGTAESQYF.

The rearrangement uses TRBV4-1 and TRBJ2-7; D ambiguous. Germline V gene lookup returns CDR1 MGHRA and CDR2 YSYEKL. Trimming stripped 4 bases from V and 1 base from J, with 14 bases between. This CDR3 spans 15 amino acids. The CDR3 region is CASSPSWPYSYEQYF. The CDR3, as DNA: TGCGCCAGCAGCCCCTCCTGGCCTTATTCCTACGAGCAGTACTTC.